This T cell receptor (beta chain) was retrieved from a study of OX40 agonist ivuxolimab in advanced cancers. A note on this clone: Its antigen is unidentified.

Findings of the study overall: CD8+ T cells showed, on average, more clonal expansion than CD4+ cells. In the expanded peripheral T cells, antigen specificity was never determined.

Trimming removed 7 bases from V and 7 bases from J; junction bases left unmatched: 9. The CDR3 spans 12 residues. Germline-derived CDR1 and CDR2 are GTSNPN and SVGIG (reference sequence). TCRdb's table, derived via immunoSEQ multiplex PCR, lists solely in-frame clones and lacks some. The sample lists roughly 11,000 clones, about two thirds occurring once. The V call is TRBV30, the J call TRBJ1-2; 7 positions agree with TRBD1. This sample comprised CD4+ or CD8+ T cells sorted from blood, obtained in a trial of the OX40 agonist ivuxolimab. The sequence derives from an adult with an advanced solid tumor such as melanoma, head and neck, liver or kidney cancer. The CDR3: CALPDRTGGYTF. The CDR3 nucleotides are TGTGCCTTACCGGACAGGACCGGTGGCTACACCTTC.